This is a list of T cell receptor beta chains from one sample in a study of cytomegalovirus exposure and HLA in healthy donors. Clones were sequenced by immunoSEQ multiplex PCR, and TCRdb holds only the in-frame ones, with some missing. Of some 140,000 clones detected, roughly 79% appear once; the ten largest clones hold 0.85% to 1.4%. Sequencing was done on a sample of PBMCs. The receptors originated from a male donor in good health and CMV-seronegative. CDR3s include the opening cysteine and the closing phenylalanine or tryptophan. D genes are given only for firm matches. Size values are once, few and many counts, or a class for expanded clones, and some rows have none.

>TRBJ2-5|.|TRBV2|.
TGTGCCAGCAGGGGGGGGTCAGGGGTCCAAGAGACCCAGTACTTC
CASRGGSGVQETQYF
>TRBJ2-4|.|TRBV7-9|.
TGTGCCAGCAGCGCGACAGTAGCCAAAAACATTCAGTACTTC
CASSATVAKNIQYF
>TRBJ2-7|.|TRBV9|TRBD2
TGTGCCAGCAGCGTAGGCGGGGGGGGGTCCTACGAGCAGTACTTC
CASSVGGGGSYEQYF
>TRBJ2-7|.|TRBV11-3|TRBD2
TGTGCCAGCAGCTTGAGGGCAGCGGGGGGTGGGGAGCAGTACTTC
CASSLRAAGGGEQYF
>TRBJ2-2|.|TRBV4-3|TRBD1
TGCGCCAGCAGCCCGGGACAGGGGGCGGTCGGGGAGCTGTTTTTT
CASSPGQGAVGELFF
>TRBJ2-4|.|TRBV6-5|TRBD1
TGTGCCAGCAGCTCAGACAGGGTTCAGTACTTC
CASSSDRVQYF
>TRBJ2-3|.|TRBV5-1|TRBD2
TGCGCCAGCAGCTTGCCCACTAGCGGGGGGAACACAGATACGCAGTATTTT
CASSLPTSGGNTDTQYF
>TRBJ2-2|.|TRBV7-2|TRBD2
TGTGCCAGCAGCTTCAGGGTCGCGGGGGAGAAGACCGGGGAGCTGTTTTTT
CASSFRVAGEKTGELFF
>TRBJ1-1|.|TRBV6-5|TRBD1
TGTGCCAGCAGTTACTCGATAGGGACAGTCGTCGATGCTTTCTTT
CASSYSIGTVVDAFF
>TRBJ1-1|.|TRBV6-1|.
TGTGCCAGCAGTGAAGCTCCGGACACGAGGGCTTTCTTT
CASSEAPDTRAFF
>TRBJ2-1|few|TRBV9|.
TGTGCCAGCAGCACAGGGACTACTTACAATGAGCAGTTCTTC
CASSTGTTYNEQFF
>TRBJ1-2|once|TRBV10-3|TRBD1
TGTGCCATCACTGACACAGGGGCCGCCTATGGCTACACCTTC
CAITDTGAAYGYTF
>TRBJ1-4|once|TRBV30|.
TGTGCCTGGACGTCGGGGTACTCTAATGAAAAACTGTTTTTT
CAWTSGYSNEKLFF
>TRBJ2-5|few|TRBV7-2|TRBD2
TGTGCCAGCAGCTTAAGCGGGGGCGAGACCCAGTACTTC
CASSLSGGETQYF
>TRBJ2-7|.|TRBV25-1|.
TGTGCCAGCAGTGAGACAGGATACGAGCAGTACTTC
CASSETGYEQYF
>TRBJ2-4|.|TRBV20-1|.
TGCAGTGCTAGACAGGGAAACATTCAGTACTTC
CSARQGNIQYF
>TRBJ2-1|.|TRBV6-6|.
TGTGCCAGCAGGCTAGATAGTGGGGAGCAGTTCTTC
CASRLDSGEQFF
>TRBJ2-7|.|TRBV9|TRBD1
TGTGCCAGCAGCGTCTTACCGGGACAGGGGAACGAGCAGTACTTC
CASSVLPGQGNEQYF
>TRBJ1-4|.|TRBV7-2|TRBD1
TGTGCCAGCAGCTTAACCCCACAGGGGACTAATGAAAAACTGTTTTTT
CASSLTPQGTNEKLFF
>TRBJ2-5|.|TRBV27|TRBD1
TGTGCCAGCAGTTTAACGGACAGGGGACGAGAGACCCAGTACTTC
CASSLTDRGRETQYF
>TRBJ1-4|.|TRBV11-2|.
TGTGCCAGCAGCTTAGCACAGATAAATGAAAAACTGTTTTTT
CASSLAQINEKLFF
>TRBJ2-2|.|TRBV7-2|TRBD1
TGTGCCAGCAGACCGACAGGGATCACCACCGGGGAGCTGTTTTTT
CASRPTGITTGELFF
>TRBJ1-6|.|TRBV18|TRBD1
TGTGCCAGCTCACTGCGGACAGGGACAGGTTCACCCCTCCACTTT
CASSLRTGTGSPLHF
>TRBJ1-5|once|TRBV7-2|.
TGTGCCAGCAGCTCCCCCTACCATAATCAGCCCCAGCATTTT
CASSSPYHNQPQHF
>TRBJ2-3|.|TRBV4-2|TRBD1
TGTGCCAGCAGCCATGACGACAGGGGCCCAGATACGCAGTATTTT
CASSHDDRGPDTQYF
>TRBJ1-4|.|TRBV5-1|TRBD1
TGCGCCAGCAGCGGTACAGGGGCCCCTAATGAAAAACTGTTTTTT
CASSGTGAPNEKLFF
>TRBJ1-2|.|TRBV11-2|TRBD1
TGTGCCAGCAGCTTTAAACAGGGGGTAGGCTATGGCTACACCTTC
CASSFKQGVGYGYTF
>TRBJ2-5|.|TRBV6-5|TRBD2
TGTGCCAGCAGTTACTCGCACGGACTAGCAGGAGAGACCCAGTACTTC
CASSYSHGLAGETQYF
>TRBJ2-7|.|TRBV12-5|TRBD2
TGTGCTAGTGGTTTGTTCGGGGGGGCGTTGAACGAGCAGTACTTC
CASGLFGGALNEQYF
>TRBJ1-2|.|TRBV7-2|.
TGTGCCAGCAGCTTACCGCAGAACTATGGCTACACCTTC
CASSLPQNYGYTF
>TRBJ1-1|few|TRBV19|.
TGTGCCAGTAGTTTGACTGTGAACACTGAAGCTTTCTTT
CASSLTVNTEAFF
>TRBJ2-7|.|TRBV29-1|TRBD1
TGCAGCGTAGTTACGGGACAGGGCTACGAGCAGTACTTC
CSVVTGQGYEQYF
>TRBJ2-1|.|TRBV6-6|.
TGTGCCAGCCGGCCCACGGGGGTTGCTGAGCAGTTCTTC
CASRPTGVAEQFF
>TRBJ2-7|.|TRBV5-1|.
TGCGCCAGCAGCTTACAGGGTCGCGAGCAGTACTTC
CASSLQGREQYF
>TRBJ1-1|.|TRBV2|.
TGTGCCAGCACAGGGCCCCTGAACACTGAAGCTTTCTTT
CASTGPLNTEAFF
>TRBJ2-5|.|TRBV4-3|TRBD2
TGCGCCAGCAGCCAAGGGCCGGGACTAGGGGAAGAGACCCAGTACTTC
CASSQGPGLGEETQYF
>TRBJ2-2|.|TRBV6-5|TRBD2
TGTGCCAGCGTTGGGCGGGGGGAGAACACCGGGGAGCTGTTTTTT
CASVGRGENTGELFF
>TRBJ2-1|.|TRBV27|.
TGTGCCAGCAGAACCGACCCTCAGGGGTTCAATGAGCAGTTCTTC
CASRTDPQGFNEQFF
>TRBJ2-5|.|TRBV5-1|.
TGCGCCAGCAGCTTGGCCATGGGGGCGCGAGAGACCCAGTACTTC
CASSLAMGARETQYF
>TRBJ2-3|.|TRBV6-6|TRBD2
TGTGCCAGCATCTACACCAGCGGGGGGGTTTCAGATACGCAGTATTTT
CASIYTSGGVSDTQYF
>TRBJ2-5|.|TRBV19|.
TGTGCCAGTAGTAGCATCCGTTACAGCCAAGAGACCCAGTACTTC
CASSSIRYSQETQYF
>TRBJ2-7|few|TRBV10-3|.
TGTGCCATCAGTGAGTCGAGCGGACCCGTAAACGAGCAGTACTTC
CAISESSGPVNEQYF
>TRBJ2-3|.|TRBV10-3|TRBD2
TGTGCCGCGGCAGCGGGGCTCGGCACAGATACGCAGTATTTT
CAAAAGLGTDTQYF
>TRBJ1-4|.|TRBV12-5|TRBD1
TGTGCTAGTGACCCGGGACAGGGGACAACTAATGAAAAACTGTTTTTT
CASDPGQGTTNEKLFF
>TRBJ2-3|.|TRBV2|.
TGTGCCAGACAGGATCGCACAGATACGCAGTATTTT
CARQDRTDTQYF
>TRBJ1-2|.|TRBV7-2|TRBD1
TGTGCCAGCAGCCGGGGCGCGGGGACAGGGTTGGGCTACACCTTC
CASSRGAGTGLGYTF
>TRBJ1-2|once|TRBV27|TRBD1
TGTGCCAGCAGTTCCCGACGGACAGGGAGTGGAGATGGCTACACCTTC
CASSSRRTGSGDGYTF
>TRBJ2-5|.|TRBV10-3|.
TGTGCCATCGGCGGGGAGACCCAGTACTTC
CAIGGETQYF
>TRBJ2-5|.|TRBV7-8|.
TGTGCCAGCAGCTTAGTTGTCGGGCAAGAGACCCAGTACTTC
CASSLVVGQETQYF
>TRBJ1-3|.|TRBV4-2|.
TGTGCCAGCAGAGACGGGGACTTGAGAGGAAACACCATATATTTT
CASRDGDLRGNTIYF
>TRBJ2-7|.|TRBV12-5|.
TGTGCTAGTGGTTTGGTAACAGGGATTACCTACGAGCAGTACTTC
CASGLVTGITYEQYF